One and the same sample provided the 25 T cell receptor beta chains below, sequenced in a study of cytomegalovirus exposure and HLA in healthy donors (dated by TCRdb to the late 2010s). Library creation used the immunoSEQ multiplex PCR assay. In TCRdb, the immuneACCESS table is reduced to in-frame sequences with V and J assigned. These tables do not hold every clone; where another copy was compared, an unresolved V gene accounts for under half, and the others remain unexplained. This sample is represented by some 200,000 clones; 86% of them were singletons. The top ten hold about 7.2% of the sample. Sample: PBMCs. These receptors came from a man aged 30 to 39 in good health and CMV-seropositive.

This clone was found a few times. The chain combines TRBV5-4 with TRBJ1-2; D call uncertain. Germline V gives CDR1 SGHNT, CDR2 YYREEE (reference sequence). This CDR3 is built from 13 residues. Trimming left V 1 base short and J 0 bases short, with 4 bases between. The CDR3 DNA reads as TGTGCCAGCAGCTTGAGAGCTAACTATGGCTACACCTTC. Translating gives CASSLRANYGYTF.

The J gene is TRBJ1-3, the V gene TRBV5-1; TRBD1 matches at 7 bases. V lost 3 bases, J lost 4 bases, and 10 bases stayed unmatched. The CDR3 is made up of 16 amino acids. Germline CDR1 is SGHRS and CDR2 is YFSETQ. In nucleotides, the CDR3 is TGCGCCAGCAGCTCCGGGGCAACAGGGGTGGGAAACACCATATATTTT. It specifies CASSSGATGVGNTIYF.

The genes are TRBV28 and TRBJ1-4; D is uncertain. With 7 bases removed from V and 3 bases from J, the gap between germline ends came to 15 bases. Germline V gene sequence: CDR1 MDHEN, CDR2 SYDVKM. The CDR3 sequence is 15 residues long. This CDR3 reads CASTEWGSSNEKLFF. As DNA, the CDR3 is TGTGCCAGCACCGAATGGGGTTCGTCTAATGAAAAACTGTTTTTT.

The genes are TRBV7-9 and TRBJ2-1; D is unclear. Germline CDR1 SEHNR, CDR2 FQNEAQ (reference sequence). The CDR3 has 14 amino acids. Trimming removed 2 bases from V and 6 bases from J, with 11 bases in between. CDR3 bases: TGTGCCAGCAGCTTATACCAAATGGGCAATGAGCAGTTCTTC. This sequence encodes CASSLYQMGNEQFF.

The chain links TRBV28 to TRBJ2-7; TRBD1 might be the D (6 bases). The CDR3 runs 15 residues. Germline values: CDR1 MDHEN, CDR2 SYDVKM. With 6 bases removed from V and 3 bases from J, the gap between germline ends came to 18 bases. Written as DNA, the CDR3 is TGTGCCAGCAGGGAACAACAGGGCTTCAACTACGAGCAGTACTTC. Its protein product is CASREQQGFNYEQYF.

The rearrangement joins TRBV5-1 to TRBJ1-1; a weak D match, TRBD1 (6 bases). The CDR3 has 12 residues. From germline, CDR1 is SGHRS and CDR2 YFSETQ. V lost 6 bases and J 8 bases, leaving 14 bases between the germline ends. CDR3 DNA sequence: TGCGCCAGCAAGGGGGGAACAGACGAAGCTTTCTTT. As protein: CASKGGTDEAFF.

CDR3 protein: CASSQPGQILYGYTF. The CDR3, as DNA: TGCGCCAGCAGCCAGCCAGGACAGATTCTCTATGGCTACACCTTC. The V call is TRBV4-1, the J call TRBJ1-2, with D possibly being TRBD1 (6 bases). The CDR3 extends over 15 amino acids. Trimming cost V 3 bases and J 4 bases, with 15 bases left between them. CDR1 is MGHRA and CDR2 is YSYEKL in the germline V gene.

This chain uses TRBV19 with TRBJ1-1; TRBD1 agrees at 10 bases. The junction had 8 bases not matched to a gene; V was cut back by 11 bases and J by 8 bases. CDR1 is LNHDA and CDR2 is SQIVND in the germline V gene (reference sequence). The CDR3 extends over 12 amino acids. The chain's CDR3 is CARPGQGTEAFF. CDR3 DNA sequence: TGTGCCCGCCCGGGACAGGGGACCGAAGCTTTCTTT.

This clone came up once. CDR3 in amino acids: CASSDGARGFLTDTQYF. CDR3 bases: TGTGCCAGCAGTGACGGGGCACGGGGGTTCCTCACAGATACGCAGTATTTT. The rearrangement joins TRBV6-4 to TRBJ2-3; D is possibly TRBD2 (6 bases). The CDR3 has 17 residues. CDR1 and CDR2 from the germline V gene are MRHNA and SNTAGT. Trimming pared 2 bases from V and 2 bases from J, leaving 17 bases between.

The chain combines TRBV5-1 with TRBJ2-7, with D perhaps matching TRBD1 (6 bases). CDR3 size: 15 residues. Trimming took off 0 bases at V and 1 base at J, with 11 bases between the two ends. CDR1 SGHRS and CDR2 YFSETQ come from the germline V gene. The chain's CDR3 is CASSLDRVFSYEQYF. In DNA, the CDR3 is TGCGCCAGCAGCTTGGACAGGGTCTTTTCCTACGAGCAGTACTTC.

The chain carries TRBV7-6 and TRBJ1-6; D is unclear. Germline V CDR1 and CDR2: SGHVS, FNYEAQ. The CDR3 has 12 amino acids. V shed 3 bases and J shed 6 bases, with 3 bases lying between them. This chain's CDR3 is CASSLFNSPLHF. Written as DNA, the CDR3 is TGTGCCAGCAGCTTGTTTAATTCACCCCTCCACTTT.

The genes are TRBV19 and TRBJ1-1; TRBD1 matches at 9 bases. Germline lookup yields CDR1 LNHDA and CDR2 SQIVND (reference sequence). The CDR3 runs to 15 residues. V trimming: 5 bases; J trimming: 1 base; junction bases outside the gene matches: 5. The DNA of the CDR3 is TGTGCCAGTAGTCCCGGGGACAGGGCGAACACTGAAGCTTTCTTT. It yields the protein CASSPGDRANTEAFF.

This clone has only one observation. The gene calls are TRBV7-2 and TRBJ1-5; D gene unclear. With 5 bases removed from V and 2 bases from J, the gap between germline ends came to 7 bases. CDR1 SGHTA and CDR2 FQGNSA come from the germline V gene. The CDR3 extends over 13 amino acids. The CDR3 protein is CASSPAGNQPQHF. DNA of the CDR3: TGTGCCAGCAGCCCGGCGGGCAATCAGCCCCAGCATTTT.

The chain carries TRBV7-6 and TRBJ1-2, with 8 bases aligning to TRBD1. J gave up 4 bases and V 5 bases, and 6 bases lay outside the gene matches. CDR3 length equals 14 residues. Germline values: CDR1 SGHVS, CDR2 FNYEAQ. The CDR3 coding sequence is TGTGCCAGCAGCCCACGAGACAGGGGCTATGGCTACACCTTC. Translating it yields CASSPRDRGYGYTF.

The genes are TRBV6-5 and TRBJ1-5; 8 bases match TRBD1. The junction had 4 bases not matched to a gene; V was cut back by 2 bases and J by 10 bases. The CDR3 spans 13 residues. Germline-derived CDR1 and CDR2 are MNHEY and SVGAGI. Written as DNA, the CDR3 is TGTGCCAGCAGTTACGACAGGGGAGGACCCCAGCATTTT. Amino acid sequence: CASSYDRGGPQHF.

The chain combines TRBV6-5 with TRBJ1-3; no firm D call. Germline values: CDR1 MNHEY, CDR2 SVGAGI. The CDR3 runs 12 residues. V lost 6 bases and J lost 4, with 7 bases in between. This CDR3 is CASRGGGNTIYF. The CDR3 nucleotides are TGTGCCAGCAGGGGCGGAGGAAACACCATATATTTT.

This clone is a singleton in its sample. The CDR3 nucleotides are TGTGCCAGCAGCTTCACCGGGGAGCTGTTTTTT. It encodes CASSFTGELFF. This chain links TRBV2 with TRBJ2-2, with D unclear. CDR3 length equals 11 residues. V was trimmed by 6 bases and J by 4 bases, leaving 3 bases between them. Germline loops: CDR1 SNHLY, CDR2 FYNNEI. The full variable domain, its missing parts supplied by reference TRBV2 and TRBJ2-2, is EPEVTQTPSHQVTQMGQEVILRCVPISNHLYFYWYRQILGQKVEFLVSFYNNEISEKSEIFDDQFSVERPDGSNFTLKIRSTKLEDSAMYFCASSFTGELFFGEGSRLTVL.

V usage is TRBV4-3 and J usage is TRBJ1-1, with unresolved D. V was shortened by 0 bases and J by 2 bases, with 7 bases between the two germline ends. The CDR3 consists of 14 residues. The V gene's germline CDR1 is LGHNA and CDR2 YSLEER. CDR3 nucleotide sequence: TGCGCCAGCAGCCAAGATGAACGAAACACTGAAGCTTTCTTT. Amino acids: CASSQDERNTEAFF.

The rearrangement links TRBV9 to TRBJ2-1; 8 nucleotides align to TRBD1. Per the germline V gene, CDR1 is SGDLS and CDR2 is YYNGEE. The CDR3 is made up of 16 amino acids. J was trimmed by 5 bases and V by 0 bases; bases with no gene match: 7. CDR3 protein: CASSVVMDRANNEQFF. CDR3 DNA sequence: TGTGCCAGCAGCGTAGTAATGGACAGGGCTAACAATGAGCAGTTCTTC.

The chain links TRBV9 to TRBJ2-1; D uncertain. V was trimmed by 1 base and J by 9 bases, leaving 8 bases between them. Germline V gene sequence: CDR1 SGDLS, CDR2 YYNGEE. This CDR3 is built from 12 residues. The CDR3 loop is CASSVYLGEQFF. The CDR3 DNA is TGTGCCAGCAGCGTATATCTTGGTGAGCAGTTCTTC. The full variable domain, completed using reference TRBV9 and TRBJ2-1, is DSGVTQTPKHLITATGQRVTLRCSPRSGDLSVYWYQQSLDQGLQFLIQYYNGEERAKGNILERFSAQQFPDLHSELNLSSLELGDSALYFCASSVYLGEQFFGPGTRLTVL.

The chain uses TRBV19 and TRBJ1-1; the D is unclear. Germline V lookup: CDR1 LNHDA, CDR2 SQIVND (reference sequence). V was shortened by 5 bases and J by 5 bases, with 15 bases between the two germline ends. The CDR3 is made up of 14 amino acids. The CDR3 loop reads CASSPRSGGTEAFF. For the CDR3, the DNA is TGTGCCAGTAGTCCCCGCTCCGGAGGTACTGAAGCTTTCTTT.

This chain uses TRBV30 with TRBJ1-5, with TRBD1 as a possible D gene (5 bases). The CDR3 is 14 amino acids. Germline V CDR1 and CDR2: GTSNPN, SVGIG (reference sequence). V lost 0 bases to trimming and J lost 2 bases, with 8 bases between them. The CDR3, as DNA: TGTGCCTGGAGTGTACGAGGGGGCAATCAGCCCCAGCATTTT. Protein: CAWSVRGGNQPQHF.

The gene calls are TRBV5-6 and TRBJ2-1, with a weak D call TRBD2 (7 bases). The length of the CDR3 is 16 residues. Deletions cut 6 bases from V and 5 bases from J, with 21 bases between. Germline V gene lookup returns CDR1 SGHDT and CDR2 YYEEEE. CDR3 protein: CASTFWDYRDNNEQFF. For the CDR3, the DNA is TGTGCCAGCACCTTCTGGGACTACAGGGACAACAATGAGCAGTTCTTC.

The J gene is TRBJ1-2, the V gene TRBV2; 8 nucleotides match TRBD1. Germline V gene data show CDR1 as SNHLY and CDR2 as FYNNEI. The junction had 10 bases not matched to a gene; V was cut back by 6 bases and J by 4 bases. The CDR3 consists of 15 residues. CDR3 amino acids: CASSSGQGQIYGYTF. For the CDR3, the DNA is TGTGCCAGCAGCTCCGGACAGGGCCAAATCTATGGCTACACCTTC.

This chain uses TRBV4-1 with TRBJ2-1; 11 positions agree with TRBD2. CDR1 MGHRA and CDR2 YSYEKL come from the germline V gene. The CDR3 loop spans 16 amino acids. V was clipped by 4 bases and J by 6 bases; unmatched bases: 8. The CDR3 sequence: CASSLLAGDFGNEQFF. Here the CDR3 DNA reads TGCGCCAGCAGCCTACTAGCGGGAGATTTTGGCAATGAGCAGTTCTTC.